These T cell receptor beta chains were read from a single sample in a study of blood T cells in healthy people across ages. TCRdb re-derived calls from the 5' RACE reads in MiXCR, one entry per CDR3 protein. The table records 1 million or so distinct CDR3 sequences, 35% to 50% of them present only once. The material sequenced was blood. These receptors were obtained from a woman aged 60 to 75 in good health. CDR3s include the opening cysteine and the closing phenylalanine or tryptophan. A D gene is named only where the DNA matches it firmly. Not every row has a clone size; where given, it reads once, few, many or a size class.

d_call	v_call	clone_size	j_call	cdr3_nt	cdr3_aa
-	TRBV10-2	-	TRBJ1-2	TGCGCCAGCAGTGAGTCGAAAGCGCGGGGTGGCTACACCTTC	CASSESKARGGYTF
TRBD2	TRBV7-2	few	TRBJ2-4	TGTGCCAGCAGCTCCTCTAGCGGCATCCTAGCCAAAAACATTCAGTACTTC	CASSSSSGILAKNIQYF
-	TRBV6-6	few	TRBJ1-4	TGTGCCAGCAGTTACGGCAGGGATTTTAATGAAAAACTGTTTTTT	CASSYGRDFNEKLFF
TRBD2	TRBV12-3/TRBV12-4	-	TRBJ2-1	TGTCCCAGCAGTCTCCCCAGAACCGGGACTAGCGGGAGGATCGACAATGAGCAGTTCTTC	CPSSLPRTGTSGRIDNEQFF
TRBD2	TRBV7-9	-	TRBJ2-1	TGTGCCAGCACCTTGGACGAGCGGGAGAGGGGTGAGCAGTTCTTC	CASTLDERERGEQFF
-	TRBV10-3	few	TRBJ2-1	TGTGCCATTAGTCAGGACTCCTACAATGAGCAGTTCTTC	CAISQDSYNEQFF
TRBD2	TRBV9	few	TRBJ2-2	TGTGCCAGCAGCAAGGGACTAGCGGGCACCGGGGAGCTGTTTTTT	CASSKGLAGTGELFF
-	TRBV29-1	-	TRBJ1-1	TGCAGCGTTGAATATTCCTCGACTGAAGCTTTCTTT	CSVEYSSTEAFF
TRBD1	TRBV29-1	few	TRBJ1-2	TGCAGCGTTGATGACGGGACAGGGTACGATAGCTATGGCTACACCTTC	CSVDDGTGYDSYGYTF
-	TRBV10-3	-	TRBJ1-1	TGTGCCGTCAGTGAGTCGGGATCGAACACTGAAGCTTTCTTT	CAVSESGSNTEAFF
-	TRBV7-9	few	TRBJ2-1	TGTGCCAGCAGCTTAGAGGGTGAACTTGGGAATGAGCAGTTCTTC	CASSLEGELGNEQFF
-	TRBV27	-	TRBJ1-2	TGTGCCAGCACCCACGATGGCAGGGAGTCTGGCTACACCTTC	CASTHDGRESGYTF
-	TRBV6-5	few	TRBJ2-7	TGTGCCAGCGGGGGTGCGGCTCCAGGCTCCTACGAGCAGTACTTC	CASGGAAPGSYEQYF
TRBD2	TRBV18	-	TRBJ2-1	TGTGCCAGCTCACCTGCGACTAGCGGGAGGGCTTGGAATGAGCAGTTCTTC	CASSPATSGRAWNEQFF
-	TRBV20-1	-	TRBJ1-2	TGCAGTGCCATACCCCAGGGCGATAACTATGGCTACACCTTC	CSAIPQGDNYGYTF
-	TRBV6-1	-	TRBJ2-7	TGTGCCAGCAGTGAAGCGCGGGTCGAGCAGTACTTC	CASSEARVEQYF
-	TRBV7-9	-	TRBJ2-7	TGTGCCAGCAGCTTTGAGGGGTCTGGGGCCTACGGGCAGTACTTC	CASSFEGSGAYGQYF
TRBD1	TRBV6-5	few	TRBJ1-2	TGTGCCAGCAGGCGCCAGTTGGGGACAGACGTATCTGGCTACACCTTC	CASRRQLGTDVSGYTF
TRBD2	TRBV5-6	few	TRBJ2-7	TGTGCCAGCACCCTAGCGGGCCCCTCCTACGAGCAGTACTTC	CASTLAGPSYEQYF
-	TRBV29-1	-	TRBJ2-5	TGCAGCGTTTGGGAGGGGGGGGATGAGCAGTACTTC	CSVWEGGDEQYF
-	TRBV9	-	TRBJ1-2	TGTGCCAGCAGCGCCCACGACTCCCTCCCGGTCGATGGCTACACCTTC	CASSAHDSLPVDGYTF
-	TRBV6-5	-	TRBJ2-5	TGTGCTAGCAGTTACTCTTCTGGGGTAGGCGATGAGCAGTACTTC	CASSYSSGVGDEQYF
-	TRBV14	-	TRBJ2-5	TGTGCCAGCAGCCGACGGACTGCAAGTGGAAATGAGCAGTACTTC	CASSRRTASGNEQYF
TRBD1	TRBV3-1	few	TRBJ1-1	TGTGCCAGCAGCCCCTACCAGACAGGGGTAATGAACACTGAAGCTTTCTTT	CASSPYQTGVMNTEAFF
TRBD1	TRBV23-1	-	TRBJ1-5	TGCGCCAGCCCTGAAGGGACAGGGGAAGTGCCCGGTAAGGGCAATCAGCCCCAGCATTTT	CASPEGTGEVPGKGNQPQHF
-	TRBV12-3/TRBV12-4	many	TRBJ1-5	TGTGCCAGCAGCCTTAACAGGGTTGGCAATCAGCCCCAGCATTTT	CASSLNRVGNQPQHF
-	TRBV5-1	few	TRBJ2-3	TGCGCCAGCAGCTTCGGACAGCGCGCAGATACGCAGTATTTT	CASSFGQRADTQYF
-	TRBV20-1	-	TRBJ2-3	TGCAGTGCCCGAGATCCCCTTGCATTCACAGATACGCAGTATTTT	CSARDPLAFTDTQYF
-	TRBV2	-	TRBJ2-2	TGTGCCAGCAGACAGGGAGGAGCCGGGGAGCTGTTTTTT	CASRQGGAGELFF
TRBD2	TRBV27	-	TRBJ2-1	TGTGCCAGCAGTAGGACTAGCGGGGGGGCTGAGCAGTTCTTC	CASSRTSGGAEQFF
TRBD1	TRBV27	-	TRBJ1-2	TGTGCCAGCGGGGGCAGGGGGCTGCACTATGGCTACACCTTC	CASGGRGLHYGYTF
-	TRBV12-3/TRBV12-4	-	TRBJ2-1	TGTGCCAGCACCGGGAGATCCAATGAGCAGTTCTTC	CASTGRSNEQFF
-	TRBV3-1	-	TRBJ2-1	TGTGCCAGCAGCCCAGGGGGGGGGAGCGGGAAGGATGAGCAGTTCTTC	CASSPGGGSGKDEQFF
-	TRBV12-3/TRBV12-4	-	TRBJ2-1	TGTGCCAGCAGTTTCGTCAACAGCCTGAATGAGCAGTTCTTC	CASSFVNSLNEQFF
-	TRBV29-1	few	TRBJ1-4	TGCAGCGTTAAACGAGACGGAAAACTGTTTTTT	CSVKRDGKLFF
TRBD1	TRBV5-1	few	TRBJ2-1	TGCGCCAGCAGCTCCACCGGGACAGGGGGCTACAATGAGCAGTTCTTC	CASSSTGTGGYNEQFF
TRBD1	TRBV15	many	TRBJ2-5	TGTGCCACCAGCAGACCGACAGGGGGTTCCCCAAAAGAGACCCAGTACTTC	CATSRPTGGSPKETQYF
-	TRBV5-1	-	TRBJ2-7	TGCGCCAGCAGCCCAAACCGGGGCATGGCTTCCTACGAGCAGTACTTC	CASSPNRGMASYEQYF
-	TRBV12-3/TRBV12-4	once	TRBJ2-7	TGTGCCAGCAACCCTCAGGGGCTGATCTACGAGCAGTACTTC	CASNPQGLIYEQYF
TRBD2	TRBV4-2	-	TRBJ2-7	TGTGCCAGCAGCCGGGATAGCGGGAACCAAGAGGCCCAGTACTTC	CASSRDSGNQEAQYF
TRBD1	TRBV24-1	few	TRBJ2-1	TGTGCCACCAGTGATGCAACAGGGGACAATGAGCAGTTCTTC	CATSDATGDNEQFF
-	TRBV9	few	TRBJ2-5	TGTGCCAGCAGCGTAGGATCTTCAGAGACCCAGTACTTC	CASSVGSSETQYF
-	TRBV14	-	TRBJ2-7	TGTGCCAGCAGCCACCCCCTGCCAACCTCCTACAATGAGCAGTACTTC	CASSHPLPTSYNEQYF
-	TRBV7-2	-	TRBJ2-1	TGTGCCAGCAGCAGAGCCGGGACCAAGTACAATGAGCAGTTCTTC	CASSRAGTKYNEQFF
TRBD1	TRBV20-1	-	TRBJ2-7	TGCAGTGCTAGAGGGGACAGGGGGCTGTACTTC	CSARGDRGLYF
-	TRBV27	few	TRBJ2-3	TGTGCCACAGCGTCCGGGTGGAGCACAGATACGCAGTATTTT	CATASGWSTDTQYF
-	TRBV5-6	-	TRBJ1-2	TGTGCCAGCAGCTCCGGGGGGGGCTCCTATGGCTACACCTTC	CASSSGGGSYGYTF
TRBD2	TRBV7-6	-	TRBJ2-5	TGTGCCAGCAGCTCGCCGGGACTAGCGGTGGAGACCCAGTACTTC	CASSSPGLAVETQYF
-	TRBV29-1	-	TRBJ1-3	TGCAGCGTTGAACCGCGAGTTTCAGGAAACACCATATATTTT	CSVEPRVSGNTIYF
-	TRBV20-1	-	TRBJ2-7	TGCAGTGGGCCTTTTACCTACGAGCAGTACTTC	CSGPFTYEQYF
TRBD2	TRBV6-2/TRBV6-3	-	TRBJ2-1	TGTGCCAGCAGTTTCCTAGCGGGAGGGGGTCAGATCAATGAGCAGTTCTTC	CASSFLAGGGQINEQFF
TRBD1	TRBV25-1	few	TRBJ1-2	TGTGCCAGCAGTGGGGACCGACAGGGGGCCCGCAACTATGGCTACACCTTC	CASSGDRQGARNYGYTF
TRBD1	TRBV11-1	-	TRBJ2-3	TGTGCCAGCAGCTCGGGACAGAAGTATGGTACGCAGTATTTT	CASSSGQKYGTQYF
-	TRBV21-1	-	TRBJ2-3	TGTGCCAGCAGCCCGCCCGGGACTAGCATCACAGATACGCAGTATTTT	CASSPPGTSITDTQYF